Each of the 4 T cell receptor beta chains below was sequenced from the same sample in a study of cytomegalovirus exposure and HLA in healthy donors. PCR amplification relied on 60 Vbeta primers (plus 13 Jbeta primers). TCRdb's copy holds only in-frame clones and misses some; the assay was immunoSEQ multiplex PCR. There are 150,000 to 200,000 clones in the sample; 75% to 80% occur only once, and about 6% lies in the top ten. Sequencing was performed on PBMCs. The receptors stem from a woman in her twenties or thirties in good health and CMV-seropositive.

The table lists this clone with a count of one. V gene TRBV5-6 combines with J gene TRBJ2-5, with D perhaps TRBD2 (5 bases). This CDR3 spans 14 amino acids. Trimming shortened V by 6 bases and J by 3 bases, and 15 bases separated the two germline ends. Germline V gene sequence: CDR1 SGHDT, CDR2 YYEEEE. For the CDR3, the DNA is TGTGCCAGCACTACCCCTCTCGGGGAAGAGACCCAGTACTTC. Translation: CASTTPLGEETQYF.

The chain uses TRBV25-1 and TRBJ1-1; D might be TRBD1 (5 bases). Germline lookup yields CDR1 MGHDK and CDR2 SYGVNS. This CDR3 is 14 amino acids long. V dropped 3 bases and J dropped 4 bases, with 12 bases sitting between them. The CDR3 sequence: CASSDLTGSTEAFF. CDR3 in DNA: TGTGCCAGCAGTGACCTCACAGGAAGCACTGAAGCTTTCTTT.

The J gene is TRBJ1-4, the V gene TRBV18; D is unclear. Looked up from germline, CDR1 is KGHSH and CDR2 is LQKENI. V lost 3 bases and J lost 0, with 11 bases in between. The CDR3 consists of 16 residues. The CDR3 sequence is CASSPLKGATNEKLFF. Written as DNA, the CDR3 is TGTGCCAGCTCACCTCTAAAAGGAGCAACTAATGAAAAACTGTTTTTT.

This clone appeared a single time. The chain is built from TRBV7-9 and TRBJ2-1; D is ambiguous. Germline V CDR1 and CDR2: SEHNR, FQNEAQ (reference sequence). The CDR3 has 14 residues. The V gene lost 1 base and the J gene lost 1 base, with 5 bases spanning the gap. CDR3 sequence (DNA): TGTGCCAGCAGCTTAGGTTCTTCCTACAATGAGCAGTTCTTC. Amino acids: CASSLGSSYNEQFF.